The clone carrying this TCR beta chain was seen just once. Antigen specificity is unknown. The donors were members of the validation cohort comprising some 130 subjects, separate from the roughly 730-subject first cohort. V shed 5 bases and J 6 bases; nucleotides not matched to a gene: 6. Germline V lookup: CDR1 SGHAT, CDR2 FQNNGV. The CDR3 has 15 residues. The source of the sample is a study of cytomegalovirus exposure and HLA in healthy donors. Using immunoSEQ multiplex PCR, the repertoire was profiled, and TCRdb retains in-frame clones only, with some absent. The sample lists under 200,000 clones, approximately 89% seen once, with 4% to 4.5% in the top ten. Overall study findings and caveats: A few chains linked to CMV were shown in vitro to be specific for CMV antigens. Subsequent analysis found a tendency for first-cohort TCR clusters to co-occur within the approximately 130 validation repertoires.

The sequence came from a man between 18 and 35 years old in good health and CMV-seropositive. The chain joins TRBV11-2 to TRBJ2-7; 14 bases match TRBD2. Sequencing used PBMCs. The CDR3 is CASSIRGLAGVEQYF. Here the CDR3 DNA reads TGTGCCAGCAGCATTAGGGGACTAGCGGGAGTCGAGCAGTACTTC.